This entry lists 21 T cell receptor beta chains sequenced from one sample in a study of cytomegalovirus exposure and HLA in healthy donors. The PCR ran on 60 Vbeta and 13 Jbeta primers. Using immunoSEQ multiplex PCR, the repertoire was profiled, and TCRdb retains in-frame clones only, with some absent. The profile shows about 130,000 clones, 80% of them singletons. The sequencing sample was made of PBMCs. Receptors were obtained from a woman aged 40 to 50 in good health and CMV-seronegative.

V and J are TRBV6-5 and TRBJ2-2, with no clear D. Germline V gives CDR1 MNHEY, CDR2 SVGAGI. The CDR3 loop spans 11 amino acids. V lost 4 bases, J lost 8 bases, and 5 bases lay in between. CDR3 in amino acids: CASSSMGELFF. The CDR3 bases are TGTGCCAGCAGTTCCATGGGGGAGCTGTTTTTT.

The V call is TRBV6-5, the J call TRBJ1-4; D unclear. The V end was cut by 0 bases, the J end by 7 bases, with 9 bases between. In germline, CDR1 is MNHEY, CDR2 SVGAGI. CDR3 length equals 14 residues. The CDR3 reads CASSYSGKGEKLFF. The DNA of the CDR3 is TGTGCCAGCAGTTACTCGGGCAAAGGTGAAAAACTGTTTTTT.

The CDR3 region has the DNA TGTGCCAGCAGTGGGTCAGGTCTCAGACTGAACACTGAAGCTTTCTTT. Amino acid sequence: CASSGSGLRLNTEAFF. The chain employs TRBV6-1 and TRBJ1-1, with D uncertain. Per germline, CDR1 MNHNS and CDR2 SASEGT. This CDR3 spans 16 amino acids. Trimming stripped 4 bases from V and 0 bases from J, with 15 bases between.

The chain employs TRBV7-6 and TRBJ2-5, with 11 bases fitting TRBD1. Per germline, CDR1 SGHVS and CDR2 FNYEAQ. V was clipped by 2 bases and J by 4 bases; unmatched bases: 3. CDR3 size: 15 residues. In nucleotides, the CDR3 is TGTGCCAGCAGCTTATCCGGGACAGGGGGAGAGACCCAGTACTTC. Translating gives CASSLSGTGGETQYF.

The chain couples TRBV6-6 to TRBJ1-1, with a tentative D call TRBD1 (5 bases). The CDR3 loop spans 15 amino acids. V was shortened by 0 bases and J by 5 bases, with 13 bases between the two germline ends. Germline CDR1 and CDR2: MNHNY and SVGAGI (reference sequence). The CDR3 spells CASSYSPLRVTEAFF. The CDR3 DNA reads as TGTGCCAGCAGTTACTCCCCCCTCAGGGTGACTGAAGCTTTCTTT.

This clone occurred a few times. The chain links TRBV7-9 to TRBJ2-1, with D possibly being TRBD1 (5 bases). There are 14 residues in the CDR3. In germline, CDR1 is SEHNR, CDR2 FQNEAQ (reference sequence). The germline V and J ends were trimmed by 1 base and 8 bases, with 12 bases remaining between them. The CDR3: CASSLEGAGDEQFF. In DNA form, the CDR3 reads TGTGCCAGCAGCTTAGAAGGGGCCGGCGATGAGCAGTTCTTC.

The chain joins TRBV28 to TRBJ1-1, with 8 bases lining up with TRBD1. J lost 4 bases, V lost 8 bases, and 9 bases had no gene match. CDR3 length equals 14 residues. Germline loops: CDR1 MDHEN, CDR2 SYDVKM. CDR3 DNA: TGTGCCAGCCGGGCGTCAGGGGGCGGCACTGAAGCTTTCTTT. The encoded protein is CASRASGGGTEAFF.

The chain couples TRBV19 to TRBJ1-4, with 8 bases identical to TRBD1. Germline V gene sequence: CDR1 LNHDA, CDR2 SQIVND (reference sequence). The CDR3 spans 14 residues. Trimming at V came to 6 bases and at J to 6 bases, leaving 6 bases not matched to a gene. The CDR3 region is CASRLTGGDEKLFF. The DNA of the CDR3 is TGTGCCAGTAGACTCACAGGGGGAGATGAAAAACTGTTTTTT.

A few counts support this clone. The V call is TRBV6-5, the J call TRBJ1-4; TRBD1 agrees at 8 bases. The CDR3 consists of 14 residues. Trimming removed 5 bases from V and 7 bases from J; junction bases left unmatched: 6. Looked up from germline, CDR1 is MNHEY and CDR2 is SVGAGI. In nucleotides, the CDR3 is TGTGCCAGCAGTAGGGCAGGGGGCGGTGAAAAACTGTTTTTT. Amino acids: CASSRAGGGEKLFF.

Of note for this clone: This sample also contains other DNA sequences that code for the same CDR3. The chain couples TRBV9 to TRBJ2-7; 7 bases map to TRBD1. CDR1 SGDLS and CDR2 YYNGEE come from the germline V gene. V shed 0 bases and J 2 bases; nucleotides not matched to a gene: 2. CDR3 length: 14 residues. The CDR3 DNA sequence: TGTGCCAGCAGCGTAGGGGACAGTGCCTACGAGCAGTACTTC. It is translated as CASSVGDSAYEQYF.

This sequence joins TRBV19 and TRBJ1-2; D remains ambiguous. The CDR3 runs 14 residues. The germline CDR1 and CDR2 sequences are LNHDA and SQIVND (reference sequence). The V gene lost 5 bases and the J gene lost 1 base, with 11 bases spanning the gap. CDR3 bases: TGTGCCAGTAGTGTAGTGGGCCGTAACTATGGCTACACCTTC. It is translated as CASSVVGRNYGYTF. The full variable domain, completed using reference TRBV19 and TRBJ1-2, is DGGITQSPKYLFRKEGQNVTLSCEQNLNHDAMYWYRQDPGQGLRLIYYSQIVNDFQKGDIAEGYSVSREKKESFPLTVTSAQKNPTAFYLCASSVVGRNYGYTFGSGTRLTVV.

The rearrangement links TRBV6-6 to TRBJ1-5; no definite D call. Germline CDR1 is MNHNY and CDR2 is SVGAGI (reference sequence). CDR3 length: 12 amino acids. Trimming stripped 8 bases from V and 2 bases from J, with 7 bases between. CDR3 in DNA: TGTGCCAGCTCCGGAGGCAATCAGCCCCAGCATTTT. It encodes CASSGGNQPQHF.

This clone occurred a few times. This rearrangement joins TRBV5-5 to TRBJ1-1; maybe TRBD1 (5 bases). The ends were cut back, 2 bases at V and 1 base at J, with 9 bases in the middle. CDR1 SGHKS and CDR2 YYEKEE come from the germline V gene (reference sequence). This CDR3 has 14 amino acids. In nucleotides, the CDR3 is TGTGCCAGCAGCTTCGCGGGGGGGAACACTGAAGCTTTCTTT. This sequence encodes CASSFAGGNTEAFF. Full variable domain (remainder filled in from reference TRBV5-5 and TRBJ1-1): DAGVTQSPTHLIKTRGQQVTLRCSPISGHKSVSWYQQVLGQGPQFIFQYYEKEERGRGNFPDRFSARQFPNYSSELNVNALLLGDSALYLCASSFAGGNTEAFFGQGTRLTVV.

The V and J genes are TRBV9 and TRBJ2-3; perhaps TRBD1 as D (6 bases). The germline V gene has CDR1 SGDLS and CDR2 YYNGEE. The length of the CDR3 is 13 residues. The V gene lost 1 base and the J gene lost 5 bases, with 8 bases spanning the gap. The chain's CDR3 is CASSVSRGDTQYF. For the CDR3, the DNA is TGTGCCAGCAGCGTAAGCAGGGGAGATACGCAGTATTTT.

The chain recombines TRBV5-6 with TRBJ1-1; 10 nucleotides line up with TRBD1. With 3 bases clipped from V and 6 bases from J, the junction kept 5 bases outside the gene matches. CDR1 and CDR2 from the germline V gene are SGHDT and YYEEEE. The CDR3 has 14 amino acids. The CDR3 region has the DNA TGTGCCAGCAGCTCAGGACAGGGGGAGGCTGAAGCTTTCTTT. Its translation is CASSSGQGEAEAFF.

The chain employs TRBV7-2 and TRBJ2-5, with D uncertain. V was trimmed by 8 bases and J by 3 bases, leaving 7 bases between them. There are 11 residues in the CDR3. Germline CDR1 SGHTA, CDR2 FQGNSA. The CDR3 reads CASSQKETQYF. CDR3 nucleotide sequence: TGTGCCAGCTCCCAAAAAGAGACCCAGTACTTC. The full variable domain, with the rest looked up from reference TRBV7-2 and TRBJ2-5, is GAGVSQSPSNKVTEKGKDVELRCDPISGHTALYWYRQSLGQGLEFLIYFQGNSAPDKSGLPSDRFSAERTGGSVSTLTIQRTQQEDSAVYLCASSQKETQYFGPGTRLLVL.

The rearrangement joins TRBV19 to TRBJ2-5; D possibly corresponds to TRBD1 (7 bases). CDR1 is LNHDA, CDR2 SQIVND, per germline (reference sequence). Deletions cut 4 bases from V and 7 bases from J, with 13 bases between. The CDR3 is made up of 13 amino acids. CDR3 in amino acids: CASSTTGTGTQYF. CDR3 bases: TGTGCCAGTAGTACGACAGGGACTGGGACCCAGTACTTC.

The CDR3 loop reads CASSRQADEQYF. The CDR3 DNA reads as TGTGCCAGCAGCCGACAGGCGGACGAGCAGTACTTC. This chain connects TRBV5-6 to TRBJ2-7; possible D gene TRBD1, 6 bases. CDR1 is SGHDT, CDR2 YYEEEE, per germline. The CDR3 covers 12 residues. V was shortened by 4 bases and J by 5 bases, with 10 bases between the two germline ends.

This clone has only a few counts. This chain connects TRBV6-1 to TRBJ2-1, with TRBD2 matching 12 bases. Per the germline V gene, CDR1 is MNHNS and CDR2 is SASEGT. The CDR3 consists of 16 residues. Trimming at V came to 4 bases and at J to 0 bases, leaving 1 base not matched to a gene. The CDR3 DNA follows: TGTGCCAGCAGTGTGACTAGCGGGAGCTCCTACAATGAGCAGTTCTTC. Amino acids: CASSVTSGSSYNEQFF.

The rearrangement uses TRBV4-2 and TRBJ2-1, with D possibly TRBD2 on 7 matching bases. The CDR3 has 19 residues. Trimming removed 1 base at V and 0 bases at J, with 19 bases between. The germline CDR1 and CDR2 sequences are LGHNA and YNFKEQ. This CDR3 is CASSQVGGTRGGSYNEQFF. The DNA for the CDR3 is TGTGCCAGCAGCCAAGTGGGGGGTACTAGGGGGGGCTCCTACAATGAGCAGTTCTTC.

This rearrangement joins TRBV7-9 to TRBJ1-2; 8 bases agree with TRBD1. Germline CDR1 SEHNR, CDR2 FQNEAQ (reference sequence). The length of the CDR3 is 16 residues. The J segment lost 4 bases and the V segment lost 2 bases, leaving 9 bases of the junction unmatched. The CDR3, as DNA: TGTGCCAGCAGCTTAACCCTTGGACAGGGACGCTATGGCTACACCTTC. As protein: CASSLTLGQGRYGYTF. The entire variable domain, with the rest obtained from reference TRBV7-9 and TRBJ1-2, is as follows: DTGVSQNPRHKITKRGQNVTFRCDPISEHNRLYWYRQTLGQGPEFLTYFQNEAQLEKSRLLSDRFSAERPKGSFSTLEIQRTEQGDSAMYLCASSLTLGQGRYGYTFGSGTRLTVV.